This T cell receptor (beta chain) was observed in a study of technical replicates of blood from several donors. V gave up 2 bases and J gave up 7 bases; unmatched junction bases: 22. The CDR3 contains 19 residues. Germline V gene data show CDR1 as GTSNPN and CDR2 as SVGIG (reference sequence). TCRdb's copy holds only in-frame clones and misses some; the assay was immunoSEQ multiplex PCR. The sample has more than 65,000 clones; around 97% are singletons. The TCR was taken from a human donor in good health. The V call is TRBV30, the J call TRBJ2-2; 7 positions match TRBD2. The sequenced sample was T cells isolated from PBMCs. This CDR3 reads CAWSRPRRGGRFGSGELFF. CDR3 nucleotide sequence: TGTGCCTGGAGTAGGCCCCGACGGGGCGGGAGATTCGGAAGCGGGGAGCTGTTTTTT.